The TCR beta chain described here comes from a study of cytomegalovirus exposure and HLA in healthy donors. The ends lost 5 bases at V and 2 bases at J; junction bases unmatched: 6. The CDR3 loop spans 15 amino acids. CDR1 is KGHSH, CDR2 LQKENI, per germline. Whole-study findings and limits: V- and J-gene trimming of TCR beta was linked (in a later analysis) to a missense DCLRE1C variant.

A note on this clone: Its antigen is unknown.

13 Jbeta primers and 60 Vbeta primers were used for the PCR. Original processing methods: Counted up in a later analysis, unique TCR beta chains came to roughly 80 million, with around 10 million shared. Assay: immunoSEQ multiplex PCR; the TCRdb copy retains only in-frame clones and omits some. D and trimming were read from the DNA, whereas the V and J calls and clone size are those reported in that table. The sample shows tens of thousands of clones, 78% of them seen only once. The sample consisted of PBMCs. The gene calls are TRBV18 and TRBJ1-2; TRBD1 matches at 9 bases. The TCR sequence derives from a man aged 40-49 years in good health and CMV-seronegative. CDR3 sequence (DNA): TGTGCCAGCTCAAAAGACAGGGGGAACAACTATGGCTACACCTTC. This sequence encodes CASSKDRGNNYGYTF.